This T cell receptor beta chain was sequenced in a study of T-cell memory formation after mild COVID-19. The study, taken as a whole, reports: Clones that contracted from day 15 to 85 were balanced CD4/CD8, while later expanders leaned CD4+.

Trimming took 3 bases from V and 15 from J; bases not matched to a gene: 10. Per the germline V gene, CDR1 is SGDLS and CDR2 is YYNGEE. The CDR3 sequence is 14 residues long. MiXCR, applied by TCRdb to the 5' RACE reads, yields one record per CDR3 protein. The sample lists fewer than 90,000 distinct CDR3 sequences, approximately 15% occurring once. On this clonotype: The antigen remains unidentified.

The clonotype originates from an adult woman who had mild COVID-19 (a few samples of this study predate the infection). Cell type and time point are not known. The chain has TRBV9 and TRBJ2-1; TRBD2 aligns across 12 bases. The sample comprised PBMCs or a T cell subset sorted from them (not recorded which). CDR3 residues: CASSGGLTSGRRFF. Written as DNA, the CDR3 is TGTGCCAGCAGCGGAGGGTTGACTAGCGGGAGACGGTTCTTC.